Described below is a single TCR beta chain sequence and its context. Its antigen remains unknown. This sample was taken from a study of persistence of HIV-infected CD4 T cells. Study-level background: CD4+ T cells responding to CMV or HIV-1 Gag were isolated. Suppressive ART had lasted a median of 8 years. Findings of the study overall: Antigen-responding cells were enriched for degenerate expanded CDR3beta sequences.

The CDR3 is 16 residues long. V shed 4 bases and J 10 bases; nucleotides not matched to a gene: 14. From germline, CDR1 is SGHTA and CDR2 FQGNSA. Overlapping HIV-1 Gag 15-mer peptides at approximately 0.91 ug per peptide per mL were used. CD40L-negative CD69-negative CD45RO-high memory CD4+ T cells were sorted as populations depleted of antigen-responding cells. Before stimulation, PBMCs underwent CD8+ T cell depletion. Sequencing used immunoSEQ version 4 in survey mode. This table comes from immunoSEQ multiplex PCR, and its TCRdb copy is limited to in-frame clones, with some not included. The data show 30,000 or so clones, approximately 80% seen once.

The chain has TRBV7-2 and TRBJ1-4, with 8 bases aligning to TRBD1. This TCR derives from an adult woman with HIV who was CMV-seropositive. Sequenced material: CD4+ T cells sorted from PBMCs after approximately 20-hour stimulation, taken from a patient who received antiretroviral therapy. The CDR3 DNA reads as TGTGCCAGCAGCTCCGGGACAGGAAGATCAGGGGGAAAACTGTTTTTT. Translated, it gives CASSSGTGRSGGKLFF.